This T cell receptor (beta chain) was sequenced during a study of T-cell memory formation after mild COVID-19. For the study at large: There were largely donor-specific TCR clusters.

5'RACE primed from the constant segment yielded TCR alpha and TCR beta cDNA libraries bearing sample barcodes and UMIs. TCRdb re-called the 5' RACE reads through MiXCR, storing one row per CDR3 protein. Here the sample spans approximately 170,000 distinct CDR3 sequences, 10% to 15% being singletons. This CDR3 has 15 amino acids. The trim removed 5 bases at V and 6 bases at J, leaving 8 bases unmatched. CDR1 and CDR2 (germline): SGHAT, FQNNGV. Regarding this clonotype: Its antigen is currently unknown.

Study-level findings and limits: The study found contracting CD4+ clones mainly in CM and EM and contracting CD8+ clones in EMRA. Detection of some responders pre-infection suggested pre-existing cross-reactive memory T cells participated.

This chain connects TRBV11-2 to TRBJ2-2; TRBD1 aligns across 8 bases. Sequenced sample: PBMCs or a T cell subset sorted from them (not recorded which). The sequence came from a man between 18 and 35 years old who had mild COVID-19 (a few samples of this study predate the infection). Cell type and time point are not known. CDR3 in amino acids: CASSPGTGAPGELFF. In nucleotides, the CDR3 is TGTGCCAGCAGCCCCGGGACAGGAGCTCCCGGGGAGCTGTTTTTT.